This TCR beta chain was captured by sequencing in a study of blood T cell repertoires in COVID-19. Germline V gene lookup returns CDR1 KGHSH and CDR2 LQKENI. The CDR3 loop spans 13 amino acids. V dropped 8 bases and J dropped 3 bases, with 13 bases sitting between them. Here immunoSEQ multiplex PCR was the method, and the copy in TCRdb shows in-frame clones only, minus some. The sample records roughly 200,000 clones, roughly nine tenths being singletons. What was sequenced was PBMCs or T cells enriched from blood (not recorded which). The chain combines TRBV18 with TRBJ1-1; no firm D call. The TCR sequence derives from a woman aged 40 to 55 with acute COVID-19. The CDR3 region is CASALAEDTEAFF. CDR3 sequence (DNA): TGTGCCAGCGCCTTGGCAGAGGACACTGAAGCTTTCTTT.